The 13 T cell receptor beta chains below come from one sample, sequenced in a study of graft-versus-host responses after intestinal transplantation. The repertoire was sequenced with immunoSEQ multiplex PCR; TCRdb's copy has only in-frame clones and lacks some. The table includes approximately 19,000 clones, about 38% detected once. Sample: alloreactive CD4+ T cells from a mixed lymphocyte reaction culture, taken before intestinal transplant. Subset given: CFSE-low proliferating T cells sorted from approximately 6-day pre-transplant mixed lymphocyte reaction (GvH or HvG direction). The receptors shown here come from a human patient who received an intestinal transplant.

The chain is built from TRBV29-1 and TRBJ2-5; D is undetermined. The germline V gene encodes CDR1 SQVTM and CDR2 ANQGSEA. CDR3 length: 11 amino acids. The ends were cut back, 7 bases at V and 0 bases at J, with 6 bases in the middle. The DNA of the CDR3 is TGCAGCGGGGCTTACCAAGAGACCCAGTACTTC. Its protein is CSGAYQETQYF.

This clone was counted between two and nine times. J is TRBJ2-1 and V is TRBV2; 11 positions agree with TRBD2. Germline loops: CDR1 SNHLY, CDR2 FYNNEI. This CDR3 comprises 16 residues. J gave up 1 base and V 6 bases, and 5 bases lay outside the gene matches. The CDR3 loop is CASSGTSGKSYNEQFF. In nucleotides, the CDR3 is TGTGCCAGCAGCGGGACTAGCGGAAAGTCCTACAATGAGCAGTTCTTC.

This chain uses TRBV30 with TRBJ1-6, with a weak D call TRBD1 (5 bases). CDR3 size: 15 residues. The V gene lost 2 bases and the J gene lost 6 bases, with 14 bases spanning the gap. The germline V gene has CDR1 GTSNPN and CDR2 SVGIG (reference sequence). CDR3 residues: CAWSLAGTGNSPLHF. The DNA for the CDR3 is TGTGCCTGGAGTCTCGCCGGGACGGGTAATTCACCCCTCCACTTT.

This chain links TRBV30 with TRBJ1-2; D remains unclear. This CDR3 has 13 residues. The V end was cut by 0 bases, the J end by 2 bases, with 7 bases between. Germline V lookup: CDR1 GTSNPN, CDR2 SVGIG (reference sequence). The CDR3 region is CAWSVIRNYGYTF. The CDR3 bases are TGTGCCTGGAGTGTAATTCGGAACTATGGCTACACCTTC.

This clone occurred a few times. The chain employs TRBV9 and TRBJ2-2; no reliable D call. Per the germline V gene, CDR1 is SGDLS and CDR2 is YYNGEE. The V gene lost 0 bases and the J gene lost 1 base, with 10 bases spanning the gap. This CDR3 has 16 residues. The CDR3 DNA reads as TGTGCCAGCAGCGTAGGGTCCATAATGAACACCGGGGAGCTGTTTTTT. The encoded protein is CASSVGSIMNTGELFF.

The rearrangement uses TRBV18 and TRBJ2-5, with D perhaps matching TRBD2 (6 bases). CDR3 length: 18 residues. The V gene lost 4 bases and the J gene lost 3 bases, with 24 bases spanning the gap. CDR1 is KGHSH and CDR2 is LQKENI in the germline V gene. The CDR3 coding sequence is TGTGCCAGCTCACGAATCCCTTTTGAGGGCGGGGAGAAAGAGACCCAGTACTTC. It encodes CASSRIPFEGGEKETQYF.

The V and J genes are TRBV5-1 and TRBJ1-1; D is unclear. Germline CDR1 reads SGHRS; CDR2 reads YFSETQ. V was shortened by 4 bases and J by 1 base, with 8 bases between the two germline ends. The CDR3 has 13 amino acids. CDR3 DNA sequence: TGCGCCAGCAGCCCCCGGGGGAACACTGAAGCTTTCTTT. Its protein is CASSPRGNTEAFF.

The CDR3 DNA is TGTGCCAGCAGCCCTCTCGGGTACGAGCAGTACTTC. Its translation is CASSPLGYEQYF. The chain combines TRBV11-3 with TRBJ2-7; D gene unclear. Per germline, CDR1 SGHNT and CDR2 YENEEA. This CDR3 region has 12 residues. With 5 bases removed from V and 4 bases from J, the gap between germline ends came to 9 bases.

This clone occurred a few times. The rearrangement joins TRBV18 to TRBJ1-2; D is perhaps TRBD1 (5 bases). Germline-derived CDR1 and CDR2 are KGHSH and LQKENI. V lost 6 bases to trimming and J lost 7 bases, with 18 bases between them. This CDR3 spans 14 amino acids. CDR3 DNA: TGTGCCAGCTCCTTAAGGCCGGACAAGCCTGGCTACACCTTC. Translating it yields CASSLRPDKPGYTF. Combining the CDR3 with reference TRBV18 and TRBJ1-2 gives the whole variable domain NAGVMQNPRHLVRRRGQEARLRCSPMKGHSHVYWYRQLPEEGLKFMVYLQKENIIDESGMPKERFSAEFPKEGPSILRIQQVVRGDSAAYFCASSLRPDKPGYTFGSGTRLTVV.

This clone was picked up a small number of times. The chain has TRBV19 and TRBJ1-6; D uncertain. The V end was cut by 2 bases, the J end by 4 bases, with 6 bases between. The germline V gene has CDR1 LNHDA and CDR2 SQIVND (reference sequence). The CDR3 has 14 residues. DNA for the CDR3: TGTGCCAGTAGTATAATGGGTTATAATTCACCCCTCCACTTT. Translated, it gives CASSIMGYNSPLHF. Using reference TRBV19 and TRBJ1-6 for the parts outside the CDR3, the full variable domain is DGGITQSPKYLFRKEGQNVTLSCEQNLNHDAMYWYRQDPGQGLRLIYYSQIVNDFQKGDIAEGYSVSREKKESFPLTVTSAQKNPTAFYLCASSIMGYNSPLHFGNGTRLTVT.

This clone was observed a few times. V and J are TRBV11-3 and TRBJ2-1, with 9 positions matching TRBD2. The J segment lost 9 bases and the V segment lost 5 bases, leaving 11 bases of the junction unmatched. Per germline, CDR1 SGHNT and CDR2 YENEEA. The length of the CDR3 is 15 residues. The CDR3 sequence is CASSRGRLAGSEQFF. The CDR3 DNA sequence: TGTGCCAGCAGCCGAGGGAGGCTAGCGGGGAGTGAGCAGTTCTTC.

This rearrangement joins TRBV30 to TRBJ1-1, with a possible D match to TRBD1 (5 bases). The CDR3 spans 17 residues. V dropped 3 bases and J dropped 4 bases, with 24 bases sitting between them. Germline V CDR1 and CDR2: GTSNPN, SVGIG (reference sequence). CDR3 DNA: TGTGCCTGGAGCTATTCTAGGGTTTTCAGGGTCGCCACTGAAGCTTTCTTT. Translating gives CAWSYSRVFRVATEAFF.

This sequence joins TRBV6-1 and TRBJ1-1; TRBD1 might be the D (6 bases). V dropped 5 bases and J dropped 8 bases, with 9 bases sitting between them. This CDR3 has 11 amino acids. Germline V gives CDR1 MNHNS, CDR2 SASEGT. The CDR3 DNA reads TGTGCCAGCAGTTCTGGACAGGAAGCTTTCTTT. This codes for CASSSGQEAFF.